This section outlines one T cell receptor (beta chain) sequence together with its context. The table came from immunoSEQ multiplex PCR; TCRdb's copy has only in-frame clones and leaves some out. The sample yields tens of thousands of clones, around 93% seen once. The data belong to a study of T cell changes during pregnancy in multiple sclerosis. V was clipped by 6 bases and J by 6 bases, with 15 bases between them. The CDR3 sequence is 15 residues long. CDR1 and CDR2 from the germline V gene are SGHTA and FQGNSA. Material: peripheral blood, obtained in the first trimester of pregnancy. This receptor was taken from a female donor with multiple sclerosis, enrolled in a pregnancy study. The rearrangement uses TRBV7-2 and TRBJ1-6, with a tentative D call TRBD1 (6 bases). This chain's CDR3 is CASSPPGVGNSPLHF. For the CDR3, the DNA is TGTGCCAGCAGTCCCCCAGGGGTAGGTAATTCACCCCTCCACTTT.